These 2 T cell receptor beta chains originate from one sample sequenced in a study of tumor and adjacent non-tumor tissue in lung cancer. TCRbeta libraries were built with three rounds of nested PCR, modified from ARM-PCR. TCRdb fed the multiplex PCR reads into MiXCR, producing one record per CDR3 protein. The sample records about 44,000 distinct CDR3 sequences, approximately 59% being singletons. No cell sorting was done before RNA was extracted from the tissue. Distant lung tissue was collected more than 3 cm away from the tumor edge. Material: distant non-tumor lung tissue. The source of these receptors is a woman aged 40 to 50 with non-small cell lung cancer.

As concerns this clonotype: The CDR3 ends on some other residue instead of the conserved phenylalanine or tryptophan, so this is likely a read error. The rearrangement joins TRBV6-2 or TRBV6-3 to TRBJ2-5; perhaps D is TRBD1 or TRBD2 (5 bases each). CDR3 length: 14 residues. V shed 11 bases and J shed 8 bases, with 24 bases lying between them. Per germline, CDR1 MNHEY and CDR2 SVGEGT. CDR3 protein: CACARGTDLDTQYL. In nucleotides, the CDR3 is TGTGCCTGCGCGAGGGGAACCGACCTGGATACCCAGTACTTA.

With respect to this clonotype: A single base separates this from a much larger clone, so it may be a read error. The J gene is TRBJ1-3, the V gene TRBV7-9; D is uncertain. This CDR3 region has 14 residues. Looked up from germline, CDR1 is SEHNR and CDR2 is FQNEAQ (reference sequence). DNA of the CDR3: TGTGCCAGCAGTCCGCTCGGAGGACTTAACAGCATATATTTT. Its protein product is CASSPLGGLNSIYF.